The clone carrying this T cell receptor beta chain was seen repeatedly, ten times or more. With 1 base removed from V and 6 bases from J, the gap between germline ends came to 12 bases. The CDR3 sequence is 15 residues long. Germline lookup yields CDR1 KGHDR and CDR2 SFDVKD. This record belongs to a study of T cells in Graves' hyperthyroidism and ophthalmopathy. The source material, RNA transcripts, was used to amplify TCR beta CDR3 regions. The primer set for the first-round RT-PCR of the TCR CDR3 was HTBI. TCRdb fed the multiplex PCR reads into MiXCR, producing one record per CDR3 protein. Altogether 470,000 or so distinct CDR3 sequences are present, 20% being singletons, with the ten largest covering about 25%.

This clonotype was obtained from a man younger than 30 with Graves' hyperthyroidism. This chain joins TRBV24-1 and TRBJ1-5; D remains unclear. Sequenced input: blood. This chain's CDR3 is CATSDFGEPGQPQHF. For the CDR3, the DNA is TGTGCCACCAGTGATTTTGGGGAGCCTGGTCAGCCCCAGCATTTT.